This is a list of T cell receptor beta chains from one sample in a study of Graves' ophthalmopathy and Graves' hyperthyroidism. MiXCR, run by TCRdb on the multiplex PCR reads, gives a single entry per CDR3 protein. The sample includes roughly 600,000 distinct CDR3 sequences, approximately 37% seen only once; the top ten take around 4%. The sequenced material came from peripheral blood or thyroid tissue (not recorded which). These receptors were collected from an adult man with Graves' hyperthyroidism. CDR3s include the opening cysteine and the closing phenylalanine or tryptophan. The order of the fields is J gene, V gene, D gene, clone size, CDR3 DNA, CDR3 protein. D genes are given only for firm matches. Only part of the rows carry a size: once, few, many, or a class if the clone is expanded.

J gene: TRBJ1-2
V gene: TRBV27
D gene: NA
clone size: NA
CDR3 DNA: TGTGCCAGCAGTTTATATGGGACAAACAACTATGGCTACACCTTC
CDR3 protein: CASSLYGTNNYGYTF

J gene: TRBJ2-5
V gene: TRBV29-1
D gene: TRBD1
clone size: few
CDR3 DNA: TGCAGCTCCGACCTGGGACAGTCCCAAGAGACCCAGTACTTC
CDR3 protein: CSSDLGQSQETQYF

J gene: TRBJ1-1
V gene: TRBV30
D gene: NA
clone size: few
CDR3 DNA: TGTGCCTGGATCCGGCGGAACACTGAAGCTTTCTTT
CDR3 protein: CAWIRRNTEAFF

J gene: TRBJ2-5
V gene: TRBV7-9
D gene: TRBD1
clone size: few
CDR3 DNA: TGTGCCAGCAGCCAACAGGGGACAGGGGCTGTTCCTCAAGAGACCCAGTACTTC
CDR3 protein: CASSQQGTGAVPQETQYF

J gene: TRBJ1-5
V gene: TRBV5-5
D gene: NA
clone size: many
CDR3 DNA: TGTGCCAGCAGCAAGGAGCCGGCAACTCAGCCCCAGCATTTT
CDR3 protein: CASSKEPATQPQHF

J gene: TRBJ1-6
V gene: TRBV7-9
D gene: NA
clone size: NA
CDR3 DNA: TGCGCCAGCAGCGTAGACGAAGGGGGAAATTCACCCCTCCACTTT
CDR3 protein: CASSVDEGGNSPLHF

J gene: TRBJ1-5
V gene: TRBV7-2
D gene: NA
clone size: many
CDR3 DNA: TGTGCCAGCAGCTTCTATTCGCAGGGGACTATGTCGCCCCAGCATTTT
CDR3 protein: CASSFYSQGTMSPQHF

J gene: TRBJ1-1
V gene: TRBV27
D gene: TRBD1
clone size: NA
CDR3 DNA: TGTGCCGGCAGTGCCCGCGGACAGGCATACACTGAAGCTCTCTTT
CDR3 protein: CAGSARGQAYTEALF

J gene: TRBJ1-5
V gene: TRBV20-1
D gene: TRBD1
clone size: many
CDR3 DNA: TGCAGTGCCGTCAAGGACAGGGTCGAGCCCCAGCATTTT
CDR3 protein: CSAVKDRVEPQHF

J gene: TRBJ1-6
V gene: TRBV29-1
D gene: NA
clone size: many
CDR3 DNA: TGCAGCGTTAGCGGGACAATGAATTCACCCCTCCACTTT
CDR3 protein: CSVSGTMNSPLHF

J gene: TRBJ2-5
V gene: TRBV7-2
D gene: NA
clone size: NA
CDR3 DNA: TGTGCCAGCAGCACGAACGCCGGGCAAGAGACCCAGTACTTC
CDR3 protein: CASSTNAGQETQYF

J gene: TRBJ2-5
V gene: TRBV6-5
D gene: NA
clone size: many
CDR3 DNA: TGTGCCAGCAGTTACGGTTTAGCGTCCGCCAAGAGTTGGACCCAGTACTTC
CDR3 protein: CASSYGLASAKSWTQYF

J gene: TRBJ2-7
V gene: TRBV10-3
D gene: NA
clone size: NA
CDR3 DNA: TGTGCCATCAGCGGAAACCCAGCTAGTTCAACCTACGAGCAGTACTTC
CDR3 protein: CAISGNPASSTYEQYF

J gene: TRBJ1-2
V gene: TRBV12-3/TRBV12-4
D gene: TRBD1
clone size: many
CDR3 DNA: TGTGCCAGCAGCGGCGGACAGGGGGCAGTTGGCTACACCTTC
CDR3 protein: CASSGGQGAVGYTF

J gene: TRBJ2-7
V gene: TRBV7-9
D gene: NA
clone size: many
CDR3 DNA: TGTGCCAGCAGCCCTGGCCAGGGGAAATTTTACGAGCAGTACTTC
CDR3 protein: CASSPGQGKFYEQYF

J gene: TRBJ2-6
V gene: TRBV9
D gene: TRBD2
clone size: few
CDR3 DNA: TGTGCCAGCCGCCAGGGAGGGTCTGGGGCCAACGTCCTGACTTTC
CDR3 protein: CASRQGGSGANVLTF

J gene: TRBJ2-2
V gene: TRBV29-1
D gene: NA
clone size: NA
CDR3 DNA: TGCAGCTTGCAACACGCGGTCACCGGGGAGCTGTTTTTT
CDR3 protein: CSLQHAVTGELFF

J gene: TRBJ2-7
V gene: TRBV7-9
D gene: TRBD1
clone size: many
CDR3 DNA: TGTGCCAGCAGCCCCCGACAGGGAACCTCCGACGAGCAGTACTTC
CDR3 protein: CASSPRQGTSDEQYF

J gene: TRBJ1-1
V gene: TRBV7-9
D gene: NA
clone size: many
CDR3 DNA: TGTGCCAGCAGCTTATTAGGGACTGAAGCTTTCTTT
CDR3 protein: CASSLLGTEAFF

J gene: TRBJ2-7
V gene: TRBV20-1
D gene: NA
clone size: many
CDR3 DNA: TGCAGTGCTGACTCAACGGGACTCCGTTCCTACGAGCAGTACTTC
CDR3 protein: CSADSTGLRSYEQYF

J gene: TRBJ2-3
V gene: TRBV9
D gene: TRBD2
clone size: few
CDR3 DNA: TGTGCCAGCAGCGTACGGGAGGGATTCGGCCCTAGCACAGATACGCAGTATTTT
CDR3 protein: CASSVREGFGPSTDTQYF

J gene: TRBJ2-7
V gene: TRBV24-1
D gene: TRBD1
clone size: NA
CDR3 DNA: TGTGCCACCAGACCGACAGGGTTAGACGAGCAGTACTTC
CDR3 protein: CATRPTGLDEQYF

J gene: TRBJ2-7
V gene: TRBV29-1
D gene: TRBD2
clone size: once
CDR3 DNA: TGCAGCGTTTCCGGGACTAGCGCCACCTCCTACGAGCAGTACTTC
CDR3 protein: CSVSGTSATSYEQYF

J gene: TRBJ2-5
V gene: TRBV19
D gene: TRBD2
clone size: NA
CDR3 DNA: TGTGCCAGTAGTATGAGGTCTGAGCGGGGGGCACAAGAGACCCAGTACTTC
CDR3 protein: CASSMRSERGAQETQYF

J gene: TRBJ1-5
V gene: TRBV19
D gene: NA
clone size: many
CDR3 DNA: TGTGCCAGTAGTATGGGGGGAATGCGGGATCAGCCCCAGCATTTT
CDR3 protein: CASSMGGMRDQPQHF

J gene: TRBJ2-2
V gene: TRBV19
D gene: NA
clone size: once
CDR3 DNA: TGTGCCAGTAGTAAACAGGGCATAAACACCGGGGAGCTGTTTTTT
CDR3 protein: CASSKQGINTGELFF

J gene: TRBJ1-2
V gene: TRBV10-3
D gene: NA
clone size: NA
CDR3 DNA: TGTGCCAGCAGCCAAGAGGGGTACACCTTC
CDR3 protein: CASSQEGYTF

J gene: TRBJ1-2
V gene: TRBV5-1
D gene: TRBD1
clone size: NA
CDR3 DNA: TGCGCCAGCAGCTTCCGACCGGCAGGGGGTAACTATGGCTACACCTTC
CDR3 protein: CASSFRPAGGNYGYTF

J gene: TRBJ1-3
V gene: TRBV7-6
D gene: NA
clone size: many
CDR3 DNA: TGTGCCAGCAGCTTTAGCCCGGCCGTCTCTGGAAACACCATATATTTT
CDR3 protein: CASSFSPAVSGNTIYF

J gene: TRBJ2-1
V gene: TRBV2
D gene: NA
clone size: once
CDR3 DNA: TGTGCCAGCAGTGTGACAGTATACAATGAGCAGTTCTTC
CDR3 protein: CASSVTVYNEQFF

J gene: TRBJ2-3
V gene: TRBV6-5
D gene: TRBD2
clone size: NA
CDR3 DNA: TGTGCCAGCCATAGCGGGAAGTGGGATACGCAGTATTTT
CDR3 protein: CASHSGKWDTQYF

J gene: TRBJ1-3
V gene: TRBV4-1
D gene: TRBD1
clone size: NA
CDR3 DNA: TGCGCCAGCAGCCAAGATGCGGGACAGGGGGCAGGTGGAAACACCATATATTTT
CDR3 protein: CASSQDAGQGAGGNTIYF

J gene: TRBJ1-2
V gene: TRBV29-1
D gene: TRBD1
clone size: NA
CDR3 DNA: TGCAGCGGTGGGACAGGCCGGAGGGGCTACACCTTC
CDR3 protein: CSGGTGRRGYTF

J gene: TRBJ1-1
V gene: TRBV29-1
D gene: NA
clone size: NA
CDR3 DNA: TGCAGCTTAGGACGGAACACTGAAGCTTTCTTT
CDR3 protein: CSLGRNTEAFF

J gene: TRBJ1-1
V gene: TRBV12-3/TRBV12-4
D gene: NA
clone size: NA
CDR3 DNA: TGTGCCAGCAGTTTCCGGGGCCCCCTCCACACTGAAGCTTTCTTT
CDR3 protein: CASSFRGPLHTEAFF

J gene: TRBJ1-6
V gene: TRBV5-1
D gene: NA
clone size: many
CDR3 DNA: TGCGCCAGCAGCCAGGACAGTTCGGTCCCGTCACCCCTCCACTTT
CDR3 protein: CASSQDSSVPSPLHF

J gene: TRBJ2-7
V gene: TRBV20-1
D gene: TRBD2
clone size: NA
CDR3 DNA: TGCAGTGCTACCCTGACTAGCAGTTACGAGCAGTACTTC
CDR3 protein: CSATLTSSYEQYF

J gene: TRBJ1-1
V gene: TRBV6-5
D gene: TRBD1
clone size: many
CDR3 DNA: TGTGCCAGCAGACCCGGGACAGGGTTGAGCACTGAAGCTTTCTTT
CDR3 protein: CASRPGTGLSTEAFF

J gene: TRBJ2-5
V gene: TRBV29-1
D gene: NA
clone size: NA
CDR3 DNA: TGCAGCGGGGGGCGACAAGAGACCCAGTACTTC
CDR3 protein: CSGGRQETQYF

J gene: TRBJ2-5
V gene: TRBV24-1
D gene: NA
clone size: many
CDR3 DNA: TGTGCCACCAGTGATTCACTCGGACTAGAGGGGGAAGAGACCCAGTACTTC
CDR3 protein: CATSDSLGLEGEETQYF

J gene: TRBJ2-7
V gene: TRBV7-8
D gene: NA
clone size: once
CDR3 DNA: TGTGCCAGCAGCCCCAGGGGGGGGGATGAGCAGTACTTC
CDR3 protein: CASSPRGGDEQYF

J gene: TRBJ1-5
V gene: TRBV10-3
D gene: NA
clone size: NA
CDR3 DNA: TGTGCCATCAGTGATTATGCGCCAGGGAATCAGCCCCAGCATTTT
CDR3 protein: CAISDYAPGNQPQHF

J gene: TRBJ2-5
V gene: TRBV2
D gene: TRBD1
clone size: NA
CDR3 DNA: TGTGCCAGCAGGAACGACAGGGGGCAAGATACGCAGTACTTC
CDR3 protein: CASRNDRGQDTQYF

J gene: TRBJ1-1
V gene: TRBV7-9
D gene: NA
clone size: many
CDR3 DNA: TGTGCCAGCAGCTTACGGGGATCAGGAGAAGCTTTCTTT
CDR3 protein: CASSLRGSGEAFF

J gene: TRBJ1-1
V gene: TRBV7-2
D gene: NA
clone size: few
CDR3 DNA: TGTGCCAGCAGTAATCAGGGGTACACTGAAGCTTTCTTT
CDR3 protein: CASSNQGYTEAFF

J gene: TRBJ2-5
V gene: TRBV5-6
D gene: TRBD1
clone size: NA
CDR3 DNA: TGTGCCAGCAGCTTGGGGAGCGGACAGGGGCTGCGGGAGACCCAGTACTTC
CDR3 protein: CASSLGSGQGLRETQYF

J gene: TRBJ2-7
V gene: TRBV7-9
D gene: NA
clone size: many
CDR3 DNA: TGTGCCAGCAGCTTAGGTGCTGGGGACCCCTACGAGCAGTACTTC
CDR3 protein: CASSLGAGDPYEQYF

J gene: TRBJ2-7
V gene: TRBV10-3
D gene: NA
clone size: many
CDR3 DNA: TGTGCCATCGGGGGTGGGGGTGCGTACGAGCAGTACTTC
CDR3 protein: CAIGGGGAYEQYF

J gene: TRBJ2-5
V gene: TRBV20-1
D gene: TRBD1
clone size: once
CDR3 DNA: TGCAGTGCTAGTCCGACAGGGGGGAGAGGCCTGGAGACCCAGTACTTC
CDR3 protein: CSASPTGGRGLETQYF

J gene: TRBJ1-1
V gene: TRBV2
D gene: TRBD1
clone size: NA
CDR3 DNA: TGTGCCAGCAGTGAAGACACAGGGGGGTACGCTGAAGCTTTCTTT
CDR3 protein: CASSEDTGGYAEAFF